The table lists the clone carrying this TCR beta chain with many counts. The antigen is unknown. Alongside a J-beta primer mix, a sample-barcoded 5' primer served in a second PCR lasting roughly 7 to 11 cycles. Sequencing yielded, for each sample, at least 2.5 million paired-end reads carrying CDR3. TCRdb independently ran MiXCR on the 5' RACE reads; one entry per CDR3 protein. The sample contains about 600,000 distinct CDR3 sequences, more than 45% of which appear only once. The data were obtained in a study of blood T cells in healthy people across ages. On the study more broadly: Roughly one uniquely barcoded beta molecule per two T cells was captured. Regarding the study as a whole: The fall in TCR beta diversity per million T cells was roughly linear with age.

The CDR3 is 15 amino acids. CDR1 and CDR2 from the germline V gene are MNHEY and SVGAGI. Losses at the gene ends were 4 bases for V and 6 bases for J; bases not matched to a gene: 9. The source of this sequence is a man older than 75 in good health. The sample taken for sequencing was blood. V usage is TRBV6-5 and J usage is TRBJ2-7; 10 nucleotides line up with TRBD1. The CDR3: CASSSSPGQGFEQYF. The DNA of the CDR3 is TGTGCCAGCAGTTCCTCGCCGGGACAGGGGTTCGAGCAGTACTTC.